This TCR beta chain was sequenced during a study of blood T cell repertoires in COVID-19. At the level of the study: There were acute and convalescent COVID-19 samples, and they came from the United States, Italy and Spain. In each case, the material was cDNA or gDNA derived from T cells, B-cell-depleted T cells, or PBMCs.

Original handling: Counts of nucleated cells, estimated from reference gene primer amplification, were obtained. Profiled with immunoSEQ multiplex PCR; TCRdb holds only in-frame clones, not every one. The V and J calls and the clone size are those of that table, but D and trimming were determined from the DNA. The sample records 70,000 to 80,000 clones, around 83% being singletons. The CDR3 length is 15 residues. V dropped 4 bases and J dropped 0 bases, with 9 bases sitting between them. From germline, CDR1 is LGHDT and CDR2 YNNKEL (reference sequence). The chain carries TRBV3-1 (or the pseudogene TRBV3-2) and TRBJ2-2; tentative D call: TRBD1 (5 bases). This TCR was sampled from a woman of 80 years or more with active or convalescent COVID-19. Sequencing was done on a sample of peripheral blood. CDR3 in amino acids: CASSPTETNTGELFF. Here the CDR3 DNA reads TGTGCCAGCAGCCCGACAGAGACGAACACCGGGGAGCTGTTTTTT.